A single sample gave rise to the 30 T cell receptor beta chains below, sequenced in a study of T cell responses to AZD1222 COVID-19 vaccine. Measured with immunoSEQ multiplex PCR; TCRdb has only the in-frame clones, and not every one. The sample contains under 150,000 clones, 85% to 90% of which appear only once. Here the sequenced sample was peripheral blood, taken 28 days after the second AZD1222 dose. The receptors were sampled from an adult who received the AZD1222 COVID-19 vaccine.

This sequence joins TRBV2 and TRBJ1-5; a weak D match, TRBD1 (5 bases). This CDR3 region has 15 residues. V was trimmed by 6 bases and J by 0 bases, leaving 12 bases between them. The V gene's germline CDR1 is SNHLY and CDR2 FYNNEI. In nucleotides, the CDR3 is TGTGCCAGCAGCGCGAGGGACGGTAGCAATCAGCCCCAGCATTTT. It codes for CASSARDGSNQPQHF.

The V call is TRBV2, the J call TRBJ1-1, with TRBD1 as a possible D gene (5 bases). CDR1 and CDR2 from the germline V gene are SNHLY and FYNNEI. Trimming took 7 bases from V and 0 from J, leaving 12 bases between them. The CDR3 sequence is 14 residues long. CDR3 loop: CASTGAAVNTEAFF. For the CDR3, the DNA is TGTGCCAGCACCGGGGCAGCGGTGAACACTGAAGCTTTCTTT.

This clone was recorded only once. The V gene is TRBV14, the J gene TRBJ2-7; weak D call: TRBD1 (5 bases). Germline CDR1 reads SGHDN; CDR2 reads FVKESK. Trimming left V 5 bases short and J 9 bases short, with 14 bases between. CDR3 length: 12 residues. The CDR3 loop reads CASSSGPVGQYF. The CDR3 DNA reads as TGTGCCAGCAGCTCAGGGCCTGTGGGGCAGTACTTC.

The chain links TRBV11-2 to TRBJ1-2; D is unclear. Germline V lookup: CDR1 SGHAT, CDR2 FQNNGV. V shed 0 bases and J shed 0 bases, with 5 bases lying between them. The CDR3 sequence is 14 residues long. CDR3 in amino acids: CASSLDRTNYGYTF. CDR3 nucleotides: TGTGCCAGCAGCTTAGACAGGACTAACTATGGCTACACCTTC.

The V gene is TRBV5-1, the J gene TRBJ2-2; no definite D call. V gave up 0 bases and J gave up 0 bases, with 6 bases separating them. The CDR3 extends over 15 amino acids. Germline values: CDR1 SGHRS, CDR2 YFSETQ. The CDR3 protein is CASSLDSPNTGELFF. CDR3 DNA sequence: TGCGCCAGCAGCTTGGACAGCCCGAACACCGGGGAGCTGTTTTTT.

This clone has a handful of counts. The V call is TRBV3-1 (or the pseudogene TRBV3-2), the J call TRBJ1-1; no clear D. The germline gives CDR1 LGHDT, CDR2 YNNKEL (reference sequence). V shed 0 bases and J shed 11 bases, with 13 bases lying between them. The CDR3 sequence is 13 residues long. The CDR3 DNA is TGTGCCAGCAGCCAAGAAGGCCATTCCGGGGCTTTCTTT. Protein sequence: CASSQEGHSGAFF.

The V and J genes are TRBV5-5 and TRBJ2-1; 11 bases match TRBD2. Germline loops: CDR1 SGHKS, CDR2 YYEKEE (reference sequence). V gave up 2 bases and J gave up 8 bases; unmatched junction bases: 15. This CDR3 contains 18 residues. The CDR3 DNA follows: TGTGCCAGCAGCTTTTTTGCTTTCGCTAGCGGGAGGTCCTATGAGCAGTTCTTC. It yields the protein CASSFFAFASGRSYEQFF.

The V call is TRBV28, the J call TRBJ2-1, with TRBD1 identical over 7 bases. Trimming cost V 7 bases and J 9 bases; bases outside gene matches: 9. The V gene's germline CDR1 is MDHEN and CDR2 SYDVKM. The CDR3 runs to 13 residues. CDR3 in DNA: TGTGCCAGCAACAGACAGGGTCGGAGTGAGCAGTTCTTC. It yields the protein CASNRQGRSEQFF.

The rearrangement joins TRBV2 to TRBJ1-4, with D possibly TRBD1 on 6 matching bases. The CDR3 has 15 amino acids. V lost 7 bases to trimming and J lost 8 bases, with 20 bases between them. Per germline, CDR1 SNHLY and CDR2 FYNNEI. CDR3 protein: CASTASGQGNEKLFF. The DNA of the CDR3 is TGTGCCAGCACAGCAAGCGGGCAGGGGAACGAAAAACTGTTTTTT. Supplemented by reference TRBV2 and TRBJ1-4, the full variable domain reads EPEVTQTPSHQVTQMGQEVILRCVPISNHLYFYWYRQILGQKVEFLVSFYNNEISEKSEIFDDQFSVERPDGSNFTLKIRSTKLEDSAMYFCASTASGQGNEKLFFGSGTQLSVL.

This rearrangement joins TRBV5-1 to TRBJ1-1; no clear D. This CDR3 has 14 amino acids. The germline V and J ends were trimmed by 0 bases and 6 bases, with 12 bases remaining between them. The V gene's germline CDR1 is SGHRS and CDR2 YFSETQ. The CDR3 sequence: CASSLDAVSAEAFF. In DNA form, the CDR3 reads TGCGCCAGCAGCTTGGACGCGGTTAGTGCTGAAGCTTTCTTT. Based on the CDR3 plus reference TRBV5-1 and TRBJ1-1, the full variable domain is KAGVTQTPRYLIKTRGQQVTLSCSPISGHRSVSWYQQTPGQGLQFLFEYFSETQRNKGNFPGRFSGRQFSNSRSEMNVSTLELGDSALYLCASSLDAVSAEAFFGQGTRLTVV.

The CDR3 sequence is CASSFHTGANTGELFF. The CDR3, as DNA: TGTGCCAGCAGCTTTCACACAGGGGCGAACACCGGGGAGCTGTTTTTT. The chain has TRBV11-2 and TRBJ2-2; 7 positions match TRBD1. Germline lookup yields CDR1 SGHAT and CDR2 FQNNGV. This CDR3 spans 16 amino acids. J was trimmed by 0 bases and V by 3 bases; bases with no gene match: 4.

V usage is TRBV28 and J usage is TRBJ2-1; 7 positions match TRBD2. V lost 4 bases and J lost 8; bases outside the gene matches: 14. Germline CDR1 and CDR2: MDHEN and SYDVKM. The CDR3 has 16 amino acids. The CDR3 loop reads CASSSGGSPTAHEQFF. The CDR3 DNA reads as TGTGCCAGCAGTTCCGGCGGGAGCCCTACCGCGCATGAGCAGTTCTTC.

In DNA, the CDR3 is TGTGCCAGCCTCCGGGACAGGGGAGTCGGTGAGCAGTTCTTC. Translated, it gives CASLRDRGVGEQFF. This chain links TRBV2 with TRBJ2-1, with 10 bases matching TRBD1. V shed 8 bases, J shed 9 bases, and the junction held 10 bases outside the gene matches. The CDR3 runs 14 residues. Germline CDR1 reads SNHLY; CDR2 reads FYNNEI.

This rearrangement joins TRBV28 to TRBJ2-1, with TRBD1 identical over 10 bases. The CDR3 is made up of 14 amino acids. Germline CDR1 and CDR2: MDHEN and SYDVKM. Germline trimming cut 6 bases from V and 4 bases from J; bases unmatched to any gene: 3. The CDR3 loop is CASRTGGEYNEQFF. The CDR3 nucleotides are TGTGCCAGCAGGACAGGGGGCGAGTACAATGAGCAGTTCTTC.

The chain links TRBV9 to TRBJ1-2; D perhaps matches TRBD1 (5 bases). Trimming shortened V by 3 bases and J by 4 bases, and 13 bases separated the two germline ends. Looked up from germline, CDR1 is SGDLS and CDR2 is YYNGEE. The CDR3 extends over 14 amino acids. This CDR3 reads CASSAPGRVYGYTF. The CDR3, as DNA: TGTGCCAGCAGCGCCCCAGGGAGGGTCTATGGCTACACCTTC.

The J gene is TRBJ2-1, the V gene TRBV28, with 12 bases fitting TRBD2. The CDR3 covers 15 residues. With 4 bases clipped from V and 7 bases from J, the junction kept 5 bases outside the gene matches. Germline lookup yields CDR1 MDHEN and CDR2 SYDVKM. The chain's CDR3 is CASSSRLAGVNEQFF. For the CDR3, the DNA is TGTGCCAGCAGTTCCCGACTAGCGGGAGTGAATGAGCAGTTCTTC.

CDR3 loop: CASSFGDRGTSNTGELFF. CDR3 in DNA: TGTGCCAGCAGCTTTGGGGACAGGGGAACATCGAACACCGGGGAGCTGTTTTTT. V usage is TRBV7-9 and J usage is TRBJ2-2, with 10 nucleotides matching TRBD1. V lost 3 bases and J lost 0; bases outside the gene matches: 7. CDR3 length: 18 amino acids. Germline assignment: CDR1 SEHNR and CDR2 FQNEAQ (reference sequence).

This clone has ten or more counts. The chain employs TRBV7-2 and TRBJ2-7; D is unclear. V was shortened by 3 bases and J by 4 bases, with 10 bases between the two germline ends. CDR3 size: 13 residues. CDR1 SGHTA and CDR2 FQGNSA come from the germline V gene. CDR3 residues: CASSFDIGYEQYV. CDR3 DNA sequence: TGTGCCAGCAGCTTCGATATCGGTTACGAGCAGTACGTC.

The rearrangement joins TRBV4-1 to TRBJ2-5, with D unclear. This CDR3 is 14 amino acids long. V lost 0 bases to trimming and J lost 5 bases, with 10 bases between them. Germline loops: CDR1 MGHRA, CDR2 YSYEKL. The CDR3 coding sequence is TGCGCCAGCAGCCAAGAGGGTAGCATGGAGACCCAGTACTTC. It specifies CASSQEGSMETQYF.

CDR3 amino acids: CAWTTGTNEKLFF. The CDR3 bases are TGTGCCTGGACGACAGGCACTAATGAAAAACTGTTTTTT. The J gene is TRBJ1-4, the V gene TRBV30, with D possibly being TRBD1 (6 bases). The CDR3 consists of 13 residues. Germline V CDR1 and CDR2: GTSNPN, SVGIG (reference sequence). Trimming removed 4 bases from V and 2 bases from J, with 8 bases in between.

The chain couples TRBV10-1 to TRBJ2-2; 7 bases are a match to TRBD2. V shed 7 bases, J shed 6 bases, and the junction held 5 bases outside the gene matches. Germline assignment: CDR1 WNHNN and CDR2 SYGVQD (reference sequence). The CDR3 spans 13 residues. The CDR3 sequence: CASMGGESGELFF. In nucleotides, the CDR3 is TGCGCCAGCATGGGGGGGGAATCCGGGGAGCTGTTTTTT.

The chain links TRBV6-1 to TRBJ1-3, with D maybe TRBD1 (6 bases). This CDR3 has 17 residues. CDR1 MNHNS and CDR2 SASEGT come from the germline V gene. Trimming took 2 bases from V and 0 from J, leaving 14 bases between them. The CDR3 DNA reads TGTGCCAGCAGTGAACGGGGGGGCGCGTTCTCTGGAAACACCATATATTTT. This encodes CASSERGGAFSGNTIYF.

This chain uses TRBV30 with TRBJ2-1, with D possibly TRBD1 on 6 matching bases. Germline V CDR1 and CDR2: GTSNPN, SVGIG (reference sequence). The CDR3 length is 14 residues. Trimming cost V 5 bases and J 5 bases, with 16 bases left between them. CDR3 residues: CAWGGGGWDNEQFF. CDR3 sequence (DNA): TGTGCCTGGGGGGGCGGCGGATGGGACAATGAGCAGTTCTTC.

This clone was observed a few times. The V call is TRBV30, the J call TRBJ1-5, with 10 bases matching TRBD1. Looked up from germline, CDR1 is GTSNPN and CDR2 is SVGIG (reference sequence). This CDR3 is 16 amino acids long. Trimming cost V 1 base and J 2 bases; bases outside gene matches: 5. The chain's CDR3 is CAWSAMGTGGNQPQHF. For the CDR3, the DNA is TGTGCCTGGAGTGCGATGGGGACAGGGGGCAATCAGCCCCAGCATTTT.

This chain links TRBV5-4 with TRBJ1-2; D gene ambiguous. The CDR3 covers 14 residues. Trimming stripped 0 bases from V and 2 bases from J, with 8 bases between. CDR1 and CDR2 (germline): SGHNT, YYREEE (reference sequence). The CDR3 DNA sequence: TGTGCCAGCAGCTTGGGAGGTCGCAACTATGGCTACACCTTC. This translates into CASSLGGRNYGYTF. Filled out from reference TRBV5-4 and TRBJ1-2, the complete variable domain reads ETGVTQSPTHLIKTRGQQVTLRCSSQSGHNTVSWYQQALGQGPQFIFQYYREEENGRGNFPPRFSGLQFPNYSSELNVNALELDDSALYLCASSLGGRNYGYTFGSGTRLTVV.

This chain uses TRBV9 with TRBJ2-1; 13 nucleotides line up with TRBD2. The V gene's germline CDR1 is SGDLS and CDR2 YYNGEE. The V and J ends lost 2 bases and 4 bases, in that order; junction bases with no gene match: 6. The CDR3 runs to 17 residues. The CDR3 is CASSVGTSGKGYNEQFF. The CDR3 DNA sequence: TGTGCCAGCAGCGTCGGGACTAGCGGGAAGGGTTACAATGAGCAGTTCTTC.

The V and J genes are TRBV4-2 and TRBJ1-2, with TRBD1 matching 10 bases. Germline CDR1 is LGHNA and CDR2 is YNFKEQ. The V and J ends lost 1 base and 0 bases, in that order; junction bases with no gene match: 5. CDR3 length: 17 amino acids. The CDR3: CASSQVVGTGANYGYTF. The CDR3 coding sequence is TGTGCCAGCAGCCAAGTAGTGGGGACAGGGGCTAACTATGGCTACACCTTC.

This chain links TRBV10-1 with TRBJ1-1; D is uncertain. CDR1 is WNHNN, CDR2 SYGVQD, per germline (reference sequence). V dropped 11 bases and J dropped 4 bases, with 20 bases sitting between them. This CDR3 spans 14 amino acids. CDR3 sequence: CAAQTRVLGTEAFF. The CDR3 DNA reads TGCGCCGCCCAGACGAGGGTTCTGGGCACTGAAGCTTTCTTT.

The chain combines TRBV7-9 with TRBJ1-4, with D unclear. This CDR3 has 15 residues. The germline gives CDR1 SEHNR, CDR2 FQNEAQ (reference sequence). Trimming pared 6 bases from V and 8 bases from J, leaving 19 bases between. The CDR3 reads CASSVLAAGREKLFF. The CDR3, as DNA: TGTGCCAGCAGTGTACTTGCAGCAGGCAGGGAAAAACTGTTTTTT.

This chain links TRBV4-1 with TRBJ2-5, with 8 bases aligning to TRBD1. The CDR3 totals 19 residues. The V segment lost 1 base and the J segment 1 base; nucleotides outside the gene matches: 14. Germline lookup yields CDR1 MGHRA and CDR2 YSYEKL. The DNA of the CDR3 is TGCGCCAGCAGCCAAGTTAGCAGGGGGCGTCCGGCACTCCAAGAGACCCAGTACTTC. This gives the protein CASSQVSRGRPALQETQYF.